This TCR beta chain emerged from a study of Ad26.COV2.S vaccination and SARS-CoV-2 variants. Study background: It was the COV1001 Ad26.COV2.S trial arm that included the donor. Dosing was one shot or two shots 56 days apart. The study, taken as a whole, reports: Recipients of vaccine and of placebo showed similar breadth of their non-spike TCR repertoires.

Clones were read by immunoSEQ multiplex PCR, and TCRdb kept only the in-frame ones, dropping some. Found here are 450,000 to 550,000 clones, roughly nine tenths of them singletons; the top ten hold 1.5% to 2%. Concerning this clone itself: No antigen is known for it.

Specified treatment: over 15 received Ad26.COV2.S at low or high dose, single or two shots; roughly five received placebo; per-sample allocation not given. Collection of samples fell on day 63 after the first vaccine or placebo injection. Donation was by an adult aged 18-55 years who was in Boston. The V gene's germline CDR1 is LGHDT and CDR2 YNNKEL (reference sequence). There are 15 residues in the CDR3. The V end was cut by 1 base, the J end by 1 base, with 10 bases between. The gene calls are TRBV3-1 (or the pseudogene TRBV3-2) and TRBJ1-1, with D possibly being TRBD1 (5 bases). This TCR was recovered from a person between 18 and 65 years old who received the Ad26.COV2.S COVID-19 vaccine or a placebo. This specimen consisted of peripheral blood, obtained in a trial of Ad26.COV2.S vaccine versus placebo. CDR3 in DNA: TGTGCCAGCAGCCAAGGGGCGGGGGGGAACACTGAAGCTTTCTTT. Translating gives CASSQGAGGNTEAFF.